The 4 T cell receptor beta chains below were found in one sample sequenced in a study of response to subunit inactivated influenza vaccine. TCRdb reprocessed the RT-PCR reads with MiXCR, giving one entry per CDR3 protein. Among approximately 700,000 distinct CDR3 sequences, roughly 13% were seen once, and the ten largest hold 5.5% to 8%. The sample in question was PBMCs from blood, obtained around 15 days before vaccination. Receptors were obtained from a man between 45 and 60 years old who received an inactivated influenza vaccine.

This clonotype was counted ten times or more. The rearrangement joins TRBV12-3 or TRBV12-4 to TRBJ2-2, with no clear D. This CDR3 is 12 amino acids long. Trimming stripped 6 bases from V and 6 bases from J, with 8 bases between. The CDR3 loop reads CASSRPAGELFF. CDR3 in DNA: TGTGCCAGCAGCCGTCCCGCCGGGGAGCTGTTTTTT.

The DNA for the CDR3 is TGCGCCAGCAGCTTGAGGTGGGGGCAAGACAATGAGCAGTTCTTC. This translates into CASSLRWGQDNEQFF. The rearrangement joins TRBV5-1 to TRBJ2-1; TRBD1 might be the D (6 bases). Trimming took off 1 base at V and 5 bases at J, with 13 bases between the two ends. CDR1 is SGHRS and CDR2 is YFSETQ in the germline V gene. CDR3 length: 15 amino acids.

This clonotype occurred a few times. As DNA, the CDR3 is TGCGCCAGCAGCCAATCCCCCCATGGGGCTGGAAACACCATATATTTT. The encoded protein is CASSQSPHGAGNTIYF. The chain is built from TRBV4-3 and TRBJ1-3; no firm D call. Germline CDR1 and CDR2: LGHNA and YSLEER. The length of the CDR3 is 16 residues. V lost 2 bases and J 2 bases, leaving 13 bases between the germline ends.

This clonotype was observed a handful of times. V and J are TRBV5-1 and TRBJ1-6, with D hard to call. Germline assignment: CDR1 SGHRS and CDR2 YFSETQ. The CDR3 spans 14 residues. V was cut by 0 bases and J by 9 bases, with 10 bases left in between. The DNA for the CDR3 is TGCGCCAGCAGCTTGGAAGAAAGGTCTTCACCCCTCCACTTT. This gives the protein CASSLEERSSPLHF.